This T cell receptor (beta chain) derives from a study of blood T cell repertoires in COVID-19 (dated by TCRdb to the early 2020s). Describing the broader study: The collaborator samples originated in the United States, Italy and Spain and spanned the acute and convalescent phases of COVID-19. Where available, HLA class I and class II types were taken from metadata supplied by the sample provider and were not determined by assay-based typing. The prospective study material was composed of cDNA or gDNA derived from T cells, B-cell-depleted T cells, or PBMCs. The samples were drawn from the first 160 participants of the ongoing ImmuneRACE study and from 1,254 subjects provided by 6 global collaborators. The repertoires were released in a freely available public database meant as a resource for research on the immune response to SARS-CoV-2. Deeply sampled blood TCRbeta repertoires from subjects exposed to, actively infected with, or recovered from COVID-19 were included in the dataset. Nearly every sample came with metadata listing a de-identified subject ID, COVID-19 status, age in years and sex.

TCRbeta CDR3 regions were amplified from genomic DNA by means of the immunoSEQ Assay, a bias-controlled multiplex PCR. The published analysis was carried out like this. Within the assay, amplification of reference gene primers was used to estimate how many nucleated cells each sample contained. To quantify the absolute abundance of each unique TCRbeta CDR3 rearrangement, sequence reads were collapsed and filtered. For each sample, productive Simpson clonality was calculated as the square root of Simpson's diversity index over productive rearrangements. What TCRdb holds here is the immuneACCESS table cut down to in-frame rearrangements. Part of the clones is not present; checked against another copy, under half of the missing clones reflect an unresolved V gene, and the others are unexplained. The V and J calls and clone size are taken from that table; D and trimming were inferred from the DNA. The sample contains approximately 84,000 clones, roughly 80% of them found a single time. The ten largest clones represent 15% to 20% of the sample.

This clone was seen a handful of times. The clone's antigen remains unknown. No base quality values were provided; no much bigger clone lies one nucleotide off. Study-level results and caveats: The amount of clinical and demographic metadata varied by source and participant and was provided uncurated.

Collaborating institutions collected whole blood in K2EDTA tubes following their own protocols. For TCRbeta analysis, collaborators shipped samples as frozen whole blood, isolated PBMCs, or DNA extracted from either of those sample types. After removal of 4 bases from V and 7 bases from J, the junction retains 7 bases not matched to a gene. Via the germline V gene (reference sequence), CDR1 is WNHNN and CDR2 SYGVQD. The CDR3 sequence holds 13 residues, the cysteine and phenylalanine included. The entry retains the CDR3 DNA only, 39 bases that are in frame from base 1. This receptor was obtained from a human donor in a cohort sampled during active COVID-19. The sequence links TRBV10-1 to TRBJ2-7, with 7 middle bases fitting TRBD1. Sequenced input: peripheral blood. Here the CDR3 is given as CASSGQGRGEQYF. The nucleotide sequence is TGCGCCAGCAGTGGACAGGGTAGAGGAGAGCAGTACTTC.